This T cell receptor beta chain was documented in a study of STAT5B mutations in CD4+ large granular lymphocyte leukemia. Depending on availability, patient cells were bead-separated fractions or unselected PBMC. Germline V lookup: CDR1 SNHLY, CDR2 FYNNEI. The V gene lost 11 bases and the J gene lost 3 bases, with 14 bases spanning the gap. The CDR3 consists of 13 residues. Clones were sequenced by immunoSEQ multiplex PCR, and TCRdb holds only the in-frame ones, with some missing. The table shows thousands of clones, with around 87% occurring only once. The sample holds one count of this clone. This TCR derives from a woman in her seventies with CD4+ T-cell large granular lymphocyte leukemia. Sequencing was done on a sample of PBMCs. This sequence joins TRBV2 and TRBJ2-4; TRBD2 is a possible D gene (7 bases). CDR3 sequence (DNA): TGTGCCGGGGGGGCGTCGGGCAAAAACATTCAGTACTTC. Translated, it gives CAGGASGKNIQYF. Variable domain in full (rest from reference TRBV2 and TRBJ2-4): EPEVTQTPSHQVTQMGQEVILRCVPISNHLYFYWYRQILGQKVEFLVSFYNNEISEKSEIFDDQFSVERPDGSNFTLKIRSTKLEDSAMYFCAGGASGKNIQYFGAGTRLSVL.